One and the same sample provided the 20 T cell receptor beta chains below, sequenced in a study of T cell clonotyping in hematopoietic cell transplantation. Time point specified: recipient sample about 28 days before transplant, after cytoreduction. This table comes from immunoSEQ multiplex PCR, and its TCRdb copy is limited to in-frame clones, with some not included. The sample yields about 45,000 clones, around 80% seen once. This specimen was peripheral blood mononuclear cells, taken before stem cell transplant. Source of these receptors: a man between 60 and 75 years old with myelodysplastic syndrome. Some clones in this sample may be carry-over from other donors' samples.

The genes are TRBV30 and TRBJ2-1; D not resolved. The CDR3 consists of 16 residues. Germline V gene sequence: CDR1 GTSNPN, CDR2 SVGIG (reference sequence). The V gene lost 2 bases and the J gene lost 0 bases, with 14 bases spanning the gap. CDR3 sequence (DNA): TGTGCCTGGAGTTCCGGGTTCAGTAGCTCCTACAATGAGCAGTTCTTC. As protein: CAWSSGFSSSYNEQFF.

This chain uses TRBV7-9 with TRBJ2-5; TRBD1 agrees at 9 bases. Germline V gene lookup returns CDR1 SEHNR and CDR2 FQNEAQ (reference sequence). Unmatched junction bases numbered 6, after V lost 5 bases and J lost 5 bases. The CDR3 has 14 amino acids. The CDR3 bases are TGTGCCAGCAGCCGAGGGACAGGGAGTGAGACCCAGTACTTC. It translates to CASSRGTGSETQYF.

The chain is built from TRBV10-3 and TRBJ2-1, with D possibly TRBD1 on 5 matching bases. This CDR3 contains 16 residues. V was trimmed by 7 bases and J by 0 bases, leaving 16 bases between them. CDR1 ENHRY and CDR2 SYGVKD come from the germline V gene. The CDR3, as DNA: TGTGCCATCACCCAGGGAAGAAAGAGCTCCTACAATGAGCAGTTCTTC. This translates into CAITQGRKSSYNEQFF.

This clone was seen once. The CDR3 bases are TGCGCCAGCAGCCAAGCGTCTGCAATACAGCGGATCACTGAAGCTTTCTTT. This sequence encodes CASSQASAIQRITEAFF. The V gene is TRBV4-1, the J gene TRBJ1-1; no clear D. CDR1 is MGHRA, CDR2 YSYEKL, per germline. Between the trimmed V and J ends, which lost 1 base and 4 bases, there was a span of 19 bases. This CDR3 region has 17 residues.

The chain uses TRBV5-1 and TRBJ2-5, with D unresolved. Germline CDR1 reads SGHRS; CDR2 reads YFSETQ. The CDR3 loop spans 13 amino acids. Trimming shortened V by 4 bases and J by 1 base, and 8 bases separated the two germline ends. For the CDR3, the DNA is TGCGCCAGCAGCGCCGGAGTCCAAGAGACCCAGTACTTC. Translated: CASSAGVQETQYF. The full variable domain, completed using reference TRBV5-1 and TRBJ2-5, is KAGVTQTPRYLIKTRGQQVTLSCSPISGHRSVSWYQQTPGQGLQFLFEYFSETQRNKGNFPGRFSGRQFSNSRSEMNVSTLELGDSALYLCASSAGVQETQYFGPGTRLLVL.

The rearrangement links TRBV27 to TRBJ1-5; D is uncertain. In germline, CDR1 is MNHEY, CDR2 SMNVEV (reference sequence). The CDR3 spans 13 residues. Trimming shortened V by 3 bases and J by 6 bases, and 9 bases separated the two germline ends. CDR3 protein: CASSFSGGQPQHF. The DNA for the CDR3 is TGTGCCAGCAGTTTTTCAGGAGGTCAGCCCCAGCATTTT.

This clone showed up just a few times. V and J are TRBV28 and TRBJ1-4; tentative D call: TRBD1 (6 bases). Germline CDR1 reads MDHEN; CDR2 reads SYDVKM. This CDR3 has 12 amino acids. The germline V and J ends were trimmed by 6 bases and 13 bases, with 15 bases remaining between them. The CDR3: CASSKVQGRLFF. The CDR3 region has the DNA TGTGCCAGCAGCAAGGTACAGGGACGACTGTTTTTT. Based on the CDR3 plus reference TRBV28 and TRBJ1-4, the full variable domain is DVKVTQSSRYLVKRTGEKVFLECVQDMDHENMFWYRQDPGLGLRLIYFSYDVKMKEKGDIPEGYSVSREKKERFSLILESASTNQTSMYLCASSKVQGRLFFGSGTQLSVL.

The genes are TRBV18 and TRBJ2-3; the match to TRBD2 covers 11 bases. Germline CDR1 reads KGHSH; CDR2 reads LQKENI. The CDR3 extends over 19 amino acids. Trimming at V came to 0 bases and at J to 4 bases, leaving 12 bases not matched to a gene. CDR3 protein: CASSPPNFSGGALADTQYF. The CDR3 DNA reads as TGTGCCAGCTCACCACCAAATTTTAGCGGGGGGGCCCTCGCAGATACGCAGTATTTT.

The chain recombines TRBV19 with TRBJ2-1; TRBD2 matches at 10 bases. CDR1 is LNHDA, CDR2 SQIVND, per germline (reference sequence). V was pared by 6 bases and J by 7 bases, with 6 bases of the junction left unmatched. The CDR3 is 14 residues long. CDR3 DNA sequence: TGTGCCAGTAGGGCTAGCGGGGGCGGTAATGAGCAGTTCTTC. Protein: CASRASGGGNEQFF.

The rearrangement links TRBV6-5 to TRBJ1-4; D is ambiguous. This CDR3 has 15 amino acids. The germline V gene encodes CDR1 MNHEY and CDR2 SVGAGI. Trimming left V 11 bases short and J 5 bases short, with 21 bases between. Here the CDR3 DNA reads TGTGCCGCCCGACCACTCGGTTCGGGAAATGAAAAACTGTTTTTT. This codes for CAARPLGSGNEKLFF.

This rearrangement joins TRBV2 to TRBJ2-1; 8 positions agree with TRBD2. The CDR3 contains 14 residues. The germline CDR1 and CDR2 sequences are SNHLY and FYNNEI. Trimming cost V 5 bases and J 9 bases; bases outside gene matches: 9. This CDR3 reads CASSRSGARGEQFF. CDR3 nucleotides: TGTGCCAGCAGTCGTAGCGGGGCCCGGGGTGAGCAGTTCTTC.

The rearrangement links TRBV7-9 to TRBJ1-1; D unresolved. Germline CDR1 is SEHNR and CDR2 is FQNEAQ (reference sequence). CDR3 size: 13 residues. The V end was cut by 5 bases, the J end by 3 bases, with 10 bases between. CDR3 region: CASSPDPDTEAFF. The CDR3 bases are TGTGCCAGCAGCCCCGACCCGGACACTGAAGCTTTCTTT.

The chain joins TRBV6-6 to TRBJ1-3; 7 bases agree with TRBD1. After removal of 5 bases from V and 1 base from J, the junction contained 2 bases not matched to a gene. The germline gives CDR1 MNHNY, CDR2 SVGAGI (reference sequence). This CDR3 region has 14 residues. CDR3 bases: TGTGCCAGCAGTAACAGGGGTTCTGGAAACACCATATATTTT. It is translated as CASSNRGSGNTIYF.

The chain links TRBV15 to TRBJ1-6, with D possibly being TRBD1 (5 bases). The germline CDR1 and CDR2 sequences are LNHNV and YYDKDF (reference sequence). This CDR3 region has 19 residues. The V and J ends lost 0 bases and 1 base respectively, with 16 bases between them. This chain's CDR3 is CATSRDRKGRSSYNSPLHF. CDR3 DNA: TGTGCCACCAGCAGAGATCGGAAGGGGAGAAGTTCCTATAATTCACCCCTCCACTTT.

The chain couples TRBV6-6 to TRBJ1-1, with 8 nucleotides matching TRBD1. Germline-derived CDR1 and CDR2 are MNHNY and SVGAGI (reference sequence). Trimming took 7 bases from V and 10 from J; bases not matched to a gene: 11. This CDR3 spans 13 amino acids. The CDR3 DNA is TGTGCCAGCATTAATACAGGACAGGGAAGAGCTTTCTTT. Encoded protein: CASINTGQGRAFF.

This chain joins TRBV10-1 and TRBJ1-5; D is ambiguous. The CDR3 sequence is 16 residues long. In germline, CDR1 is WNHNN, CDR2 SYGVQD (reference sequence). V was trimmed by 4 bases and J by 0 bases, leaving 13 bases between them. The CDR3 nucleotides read TGCGCCAGCAGTGGGAGGAAACGTTCTAGCAATCAGCCCCAGCATTTT. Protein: CASSGRKRSSNQPQHF.

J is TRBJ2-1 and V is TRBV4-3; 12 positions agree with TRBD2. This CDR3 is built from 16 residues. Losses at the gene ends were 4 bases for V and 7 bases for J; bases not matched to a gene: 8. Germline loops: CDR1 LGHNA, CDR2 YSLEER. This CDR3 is CASSLELAGGTNEQFF. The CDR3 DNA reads TGCGCCAGCAGCCTCGAACTAGCGGGGGGCACTAATGAGCAGTTCTTC.

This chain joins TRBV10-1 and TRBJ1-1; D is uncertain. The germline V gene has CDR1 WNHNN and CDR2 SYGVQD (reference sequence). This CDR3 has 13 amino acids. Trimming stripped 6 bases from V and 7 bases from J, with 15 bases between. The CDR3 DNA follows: TGCGCCAGCAGCCACGGCACGGAAAGTGAAGCTTTCTTT. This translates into CASSHGTESEAFF.

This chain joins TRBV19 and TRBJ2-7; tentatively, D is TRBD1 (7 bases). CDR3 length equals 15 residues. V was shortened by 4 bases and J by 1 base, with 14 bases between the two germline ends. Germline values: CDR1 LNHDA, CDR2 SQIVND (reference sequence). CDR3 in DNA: TGTGCCAGTAGTACTCTGGCAGGGGGGTCCTACGAGCAGTACTTC. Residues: CASSTLAGGSYEQYF.

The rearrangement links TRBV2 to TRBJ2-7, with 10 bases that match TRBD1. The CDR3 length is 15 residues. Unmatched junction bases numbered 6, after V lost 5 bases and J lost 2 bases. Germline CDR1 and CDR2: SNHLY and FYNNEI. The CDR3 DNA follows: TGTGCCAGCAGTCCCGGGACAGGGGTTCCCTACGAGCAGTACTTC. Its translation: CASSPGTGVPYEQYF.